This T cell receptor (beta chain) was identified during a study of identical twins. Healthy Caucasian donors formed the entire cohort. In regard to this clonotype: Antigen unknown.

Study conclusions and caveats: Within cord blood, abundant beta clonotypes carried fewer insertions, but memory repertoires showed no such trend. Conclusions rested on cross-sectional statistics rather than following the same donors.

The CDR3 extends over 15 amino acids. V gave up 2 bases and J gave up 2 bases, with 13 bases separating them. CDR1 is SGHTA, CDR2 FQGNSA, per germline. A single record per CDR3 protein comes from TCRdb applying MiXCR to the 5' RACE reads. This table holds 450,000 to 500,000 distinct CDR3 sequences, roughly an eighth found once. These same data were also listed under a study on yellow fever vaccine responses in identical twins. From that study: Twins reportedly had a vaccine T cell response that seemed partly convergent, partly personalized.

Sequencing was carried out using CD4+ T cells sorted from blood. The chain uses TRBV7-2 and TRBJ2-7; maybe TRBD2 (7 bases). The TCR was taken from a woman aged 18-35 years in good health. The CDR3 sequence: CASSLPGGPPYEQYF. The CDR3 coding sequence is TGTGCCAGCAGCTTACCCGGGGGGCCTCCCTACGAGCAGTACTTC.